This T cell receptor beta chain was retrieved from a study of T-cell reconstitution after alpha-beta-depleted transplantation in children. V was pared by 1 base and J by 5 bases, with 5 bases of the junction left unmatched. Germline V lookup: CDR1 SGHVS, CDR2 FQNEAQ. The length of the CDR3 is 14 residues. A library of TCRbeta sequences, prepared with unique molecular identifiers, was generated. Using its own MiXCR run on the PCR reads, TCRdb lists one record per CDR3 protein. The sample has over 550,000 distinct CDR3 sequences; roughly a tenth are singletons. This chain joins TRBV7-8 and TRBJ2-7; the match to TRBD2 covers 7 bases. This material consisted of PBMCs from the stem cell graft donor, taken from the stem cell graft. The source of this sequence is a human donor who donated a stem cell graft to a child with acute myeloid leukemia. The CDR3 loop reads CASSLDGLVDEQYF. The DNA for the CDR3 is TGTGCCAGCAGCTTAGATGGACTAGTAGACGAGCAGTACTTC.